The 27 T cell receptor beta chains given below trace back to one sample, sequenced in a study of blood T cells in healthy people across ages. Together with a sample-barcoded 5' primer, a J-beta primer mix was included in a second PCR lasting about 7 to 11 cycles. A single record per CDR3 protein comes from TCRdb applying MiXCR to the 5' RACE reads. Counted here are 900,000 to 950,000 distinct CDR3 sequences, around 29% occurring once; the ten biggest clones make up roughly 10%. These data were also reused for a study on T cells of mothers and their children.

Sequenced: blood. The origin of the receptors is a woman aged 40 to 50 in good health.

The V and J genes are TRBV5-6 and TRBJ2-5, with 9 bases matching TRBD2. The junction had 8 bases not matched to a gene; V was cut back by 0 bases and J by 2 bases. This CDR3 contains 17 residues. Germline values: CDR1 SGHDT, CDR2 YYEEEE. CDR3 protein: CASSLAIAGANQETQYF. The CDR3 region has the DNA TGTGCCAGCAGCTTGGCAATAGCGGGGGCTAATCAAGAGACCCAGTACTTC.

The chain couples TRBV28 to TRBJ2-6, with no clear D. Trimming left V 3 bases short and J 0 bases short, with 15 bases between. CDR3 length: 18 amino acids. Germline-derived CDR1 and CDR2 are MDHEN and SYDVKM. In DNA, the CDR3 is TGTGCCAGCAGTTTTCCGGTCGGGCGGTCCTCTGGGGCCAACGTCCTGACTTTC. Protein product: CASSFPVGRSSGANVLTF.

The chain links TRBV14 to TRBJ1-4; D is undetermined. V shed 4 bases and J shed 5 bases, with 14 bases lying between them. From germline, CDR1 is SGHDN and CDR2 FVKESK. The CDR3 runs to 15 residues. The CDR3 sequence is CASSRSGTVNEKLFF. In DNA, the CDR3 is TGTGCCAGCAGCCGGTCCGGTACTGTAAATGAAAAACTGTTTTTT.

J is TRBJ2-1 and V is TRBV28; TRBD2 aligns across 8 bases. The germline V gene encodes CDR1 MDHEN and CDR2 SYDVKM. Unmatched junction bases numbered 10, after V lost 6 bases and J lost 9 bases. The CDR3 is made up of 14 amino acids. Here the CDR3 DNA reads TGTGCCAGCAGCCACGGACTAGCAGCATCTGAGCAGTTCTTC. This translates into CASSHGLAASEQFF.

This clonotype was counted between two and nine times. V and J are TRBV2 and TRBJ2-6; no definite D call. Trimming took 8 bases from V and 4 from J, leaving 12 bases between them. Germline V CDR1 and CDR2: SNHLY, FYNNEI. The CDR3 is 14 residues long. DNA of the CDR3: TGTGCCAGCCAAGTGGCGCGGGGGGCCAACGTCCTGACTTTC. Its translation: CASQVARGANVLTF.

This clonotype was seen more than once but under ten times. The chain combines TRBV11-2 with TRBJ2-7; D uncertain. V lost 0 bases to trimming and J lost 3 bases, with 9 bases between them. The germline gives CDR1 SGHAT, CDR2 FQNNGV. The CDR3 is made up of 14 amino acids. Here the CDR3 DNA reads TGTGCCAGCAGCTTAGATTCAGGCGGCTACGAGCAGTACTTC. Translation: CASSLDSGGYEQYF.

The table lists this clonotype with a few counts. The chain links TRBV6-6 to TRBJ2-7, with D possibly called TRBD1 or TRBD2 (5 bases each). Germline values: CDR1 MNHNY, CDR2 SVGAGI (reference sequence). The ends were cut back, 2 bases at V and 6 bases at J, with 14 bases in the middle. The CDR3 is made up of 14 amino acids. The CDR3 loop reads CASSYEGPPSEQYF. The CDR3 nucleotides read TGTGCCAGCAGTTACGAGGGGCCCCCAAGCGAGCAGTACTTC.

This clonotype was recorded a few times. This sequence joins TRBV20-1 and TRBJ2-7; D is tentatively TRBD1 or TRBD2 (5 bases each). Germline lookup yields CDR1 DFQATT and CDR2 SNEGSKA (reference sequence). This CDR3 is 15 amino acids long. V was pared by 6 bases and J by 2 bases, with 20 bases between. The CDR3 loop is CSAWGRPPRAYEQYF. The CDR3 DNA is TGCAGTGCCTGGGGCCGCCCCCCGAGGGCCTACGAGCAGTACTTC.

This clonotype appeared once. V and J are TRBV5-6 and TRBJ1-2; D is unresolved. Trimming left V 2 bases short and J 5 bases short, with 10 bases between. CDR1 is SGHDT, CDR2 YYEEEE, per germline. The CDR3 is 13 amino acids. This CDR3 is CASSLGITYGYTF. The CDR3 DNA reads as TGTGCCAGCAGCTTAGGCATAACGTATGGCTACACCTTC.

The chain couples TRBV4-2 to TRBJ1-6, with D possibly TRBD1 on 5 matching bases. V was cut by 1 base and J by 2 bases, with 12 bases left in between. Germline CDR1 LGHNA, CDR2 YNFKEQ. The CDR3 is made up of 17 amino acids. The CDR3 loop is CASSQVALTAYNSPLHF. The CDR3 DNA reads as TGTGCCAGCAGCCAAGTCGCCTTGACAGCCTATAATTCACCCCTCCACTTT.

This clonotype has just a few counts. Its ends do not fully match the called genes, so a read error is possible. The chain combines TRBV3-1 with TRBJ2-3; the D is unclear. The germline V gene has CDR1 LGHDT and CDR2 YNNKEL (reference sequence). This CDR3 comprises 13 residues. The CDR3 sequence: CVSSLSSTDTQYF. The CDR3 region has the DNA TGTGTCAGCAGCCTTTCTAGCACAGATACGCAGTATTTT.

The chain is built from TRBV10-2 and TRBJ1-1; D uncertain. There are 15 residues in the CDR3. V was trimmed by 6 bases and J by 0 bases, leaving 14 bases between them. Germline CDR1 reads WSHSY; CDR2 reads SAAADI. The CDR3 reads CASSPGRSLNTEAFF. As DNA, the CDR3 is TGCGCCAGCAGCCCGGGAAGAAGTTTGAACACTGAAGCTTTCTTT.

The chain employs TRBV18 and TRBJ1-6, with D hard to call. The germline V and J ends were trimmed by 4 bases and 9 bases, with 16 bases remaining between them. The CDR3 runs 15 residues. Germline CDR1 reads KGHSH; CDR2 reads LQKENI. In nucleotides, the CDR3 is TGTGCCAGCTCACAATTGGTCCCATCGAGTTCACCCCTCCACTTT. Translated, it gives CASSQLVPSSSPLHF.

This clonotype was seen ten or more times. V is TRBV7-9 and J is TRBJ2-4; tentatively, D is TRBD1 (6 bases). Germline CDR1 SEHNR, CDR2 FQNEAQ (reference sequence). The CDR3 length is 16 residues. With 8 bases removed from V and 1 base from J, the gap between germline ends came to 18 bases. The CDR3 DNA is TGTGCCAGCTCGGATAGGGCAGGGGATGCCAAAAACATTCAGTACTTC. It encodes CASSDRAGDAKNIQYF.

As to this clonotype: A read error may explain this, as a much larger clone is one base away. J is TRBJ2-3 and V is TRBV6-6; D is uncertain. In germline, CDR1 is MNHNY, CDR2 SVGAGI (reference sequence). This CDR3 spans 13 amino acids. CDR3 nucleotides: TGTGCCAGCAGTTATTACAGCACAGATAGGCAGTATTTT. This translates into CASSYYSTDRQYF.

J is TRBJ1-4 and V is TRBV7-8, with 7 bases identical to TRBD1. The germline V gene encodes CDR1 SGHVS and CDR2 FQNEAQ. The junction had 5 bases not matched to a gene; V was cut back by 4 bases and J by 0 bases. This CDR3 contains 16 residues. The CDR3, as DNA: TGTGCCAGCAGCTGGGGGACAGTAGCAACTAATGAAAAACTGTTTTTT. Its protein is CASSWGTVATNEKLFF. Filled out from reference TRBV7-8 and TRBJ1-4, the complete variable domain reads GAGVSQSPRYKVAKRGQDVALRCDPISGHVSLFWYQQALGQGPEFLTYFQNEAQLDKSGLPSDRFFAERPEGSVSTLKIQRTQQEDSAVYLCASSWGTVATNEKLFFGSGTQLSVL.

This clonotype was counted a few times. The chain carries TRBV7-9 and TRBJ2-5; possible D gene TRBD2, 5 bases. V lost 1 base, J lost 1 base, and 7 bases lay in between. There are 14 residues in the CDR3. Germline V gene lookup returns CDR1 SEHNR and CDR2 FQNEAQ (reference sequence). The CDR3 coding sequence is TGTGCCAGCAGCTTAGAGAGGGCCCAAGAGACCCAGTACTTC. It translates to CASSLERAQETQYF.

The table lists this clonotype with a few counts. The chain recombines TRBV6-2 or TRBV6-3 with TRBJ2-1, with 9 bases fitting TRBD2. Germline assignment: CDR1 MNHEY and CDR2 SVGEGT. The CDR3 loop spans 16 amino acids. V shed 5 bases, J shed 11 bases, and the junction held 16 bases outside the gene matches. As DNA, the CDR3 is TGTGCCAGCAGTCCCGACGCTAGCGGGGCTTACTTCAAGCAGTTCTTC. This translates into CASSPDASGAYFKQFF.

This clonotype was seen many times. The chain has TRBV4-2 and TRBJ2-7; the D gene could be TRBD1 or TRBD2 (6 bases each). V was shortened by 0 bases and J by 2 bases, with 17 bases between the two germline ends. Germline V gene lookup returns CDR1 LGHNA and CDR2 YNFKEQ. This CDR3 comprises 17 residues. The CDR3 nucleotides are TGTGCCAGCAGCCAAGATTCCGGGGGACACCAGGCCTACGAGCAGTACTTC. Amino acid sequence: CASSQDSGGHQAYEQYF.

This clonotype was counted a few times. The genes are TRBV7-9 and TRBJ1-2; D perhaps matches TRBD1 (6 bases). Germline CDR1 is SEHNR and CDR2 is FQNEAQ (reference sequence). This CDR3 comprises 18 residues. V lost 7 bases and J 4 bases, leaving 28 bases between the germline ends. CDR3 sequence (DNA): TGTGCCAGCATCCGAACTCCGGGACACCTACCGGAGGGCTATGGCTACACCTTC. This codes for CASIRTPGHLPEGYGYTF.

This clonotype has ten or more counts. This chain connects TRBV29-1 to TRBJ2-7, with TRBD1 identical over 9 bases. The CDR3 runs 14 residues. Trimming removed 5 bases from V and 5 bases from J; junction bases left unmatched: 10. Germline lookup yields CDR1 SQVTM and CDR2 ANQGSEA. The CDR3 here is CSVMTLGDRDEQYF. Written as DNA, the CDR3 is TGCAGCGTTATGACTTTGGGGGACAGGGACGAGCAGTACTTC.

This clonotype was counted a few times. This chain connects TRBV19 to TRBJ1-5; tentative D call: TRBD1 (5 bases). V lost 7 bases, J lost 7 bases, and 14 bases lay in between. The CDR3 runs 13 residues. Germline values: CDR1 LNHDA, CDR2 SQIVND (reference sequence). This CDR3 reads CASKLQGGQPQHF. In DNA, the CDR3 is TGTGCCAGTAAGCTTCAGGGTGGCCAGCCCCAGCATTTT.

Of note for this clonotype: A read error may account for a junction end that differs from germline. The chain joins TRBV20-1 to TRBJ2-1; TRBD1 matches at 7 bases. Germline lookup yields CDR1 DFQATT and CDR2 SNEGSKA (reference sequence). The CDR3 is 14 amino acids. CDR3 nucleotide sequence: TGCAGTGCCCCCGGGACAGTGCTCTACAATGAGCAGGTCTTC. Amino acid sequence: CSAPGTVLYNEQVF.

V is TRBV24-1 and J is TRBJ1-2; D not resolved. Trimming removed 5 bases at V and 7 bases at J, with 7 bases between. There are 11 residues in the CDR3. CDR1 is KGHDR, CDR2 SFDVKD, per germline. CDR3 nucleotides: TGTGCCACCAGTGGGGGTACTGGCTACACCTTC. The encoded protein is CATSGGTGYTF.

The gene calls are TRBV12-3 or TRBV12-4 and TRBJ1-1; D is ambiguous. The CDR3 loop spans 14 amino acids. The V and J ends lost 6 bases and 2 bases respectively, with 13 bases between them. The CDR3 loop reads CASSPDGTNTEAFF. Written as DNA, the CDR3 is TGTGCCAGCAGCCCGGACGGAACCAACACTGAAGCTTTCTTT.

The chain links TRBV29-1 to TRBJ2-1; no firm D call. Trimming stripped 3 bases from V and 1 base from J, with 4 bases between. CDR1 is SQVTM, CDR2 ANQGSEA, per germline. The CDR3 loop spans 12 amino acids. As DNA, the CDR3 is TGCAGCGTTGACAGATCCTACAATGAGCAGTTCTTC. It translates to CSVDRSYNEQFF.

This clonotype was counted at least ten times. This chain links TRBV28 with TRBJ2-4, with D unclear. V was clipped by 4 bases and J by 0 bases, with 7 bases between them. Per germline, CDR1 MDHEN and CDR2 SYDVKM. The CDR3 runs 14 residues. This CDR3 reads CASSSRLAKNIQYF. CDR3 DNA: TGTGCCAGCAGTTCCCGATTAGCCAAAAACATTCAGTACTTC.